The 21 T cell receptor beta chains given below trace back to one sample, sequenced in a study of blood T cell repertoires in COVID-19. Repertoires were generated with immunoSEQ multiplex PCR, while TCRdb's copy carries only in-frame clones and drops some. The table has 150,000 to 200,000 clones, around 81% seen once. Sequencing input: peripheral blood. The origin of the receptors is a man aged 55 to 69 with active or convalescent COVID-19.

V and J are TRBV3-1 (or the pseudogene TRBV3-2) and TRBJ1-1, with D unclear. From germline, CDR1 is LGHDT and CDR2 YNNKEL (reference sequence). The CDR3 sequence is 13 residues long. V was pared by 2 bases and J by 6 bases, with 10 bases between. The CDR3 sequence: CASSQTPGPEAFF. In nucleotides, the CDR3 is TGTGCCAGCAGCCAAACCCCAGGTCCTGAAGCTTTCTTT.

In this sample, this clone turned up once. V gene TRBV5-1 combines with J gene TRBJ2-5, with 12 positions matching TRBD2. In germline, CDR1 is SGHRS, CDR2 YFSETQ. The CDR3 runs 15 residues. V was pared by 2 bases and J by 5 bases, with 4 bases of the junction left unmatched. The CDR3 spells CASSFSSGREETQYF. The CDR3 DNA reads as TGCGCCAGCAGCTTTTCTAGCGGGAGGGAGGAGACCCAGTACTTC.

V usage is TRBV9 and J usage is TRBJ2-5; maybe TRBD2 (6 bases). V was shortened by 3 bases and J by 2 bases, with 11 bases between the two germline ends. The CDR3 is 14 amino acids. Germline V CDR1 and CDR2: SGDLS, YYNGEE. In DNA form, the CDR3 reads TGTGCCAGCAGCGCAGGGACTGTACAAGAGACCCAGTACTTC. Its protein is CASSAGTVQETQYF.

This chain's CDR3 is CASVRQGGTEAFF. The CDR3 region has the DNA TGTGCTAGTGTCCGACAGGGCGGCACTGAAGCTTTCTTT. The chain carries TRBV12-5 and TRBJ1-1; 7 bases fit TRBD1. The CDR3 is 13 amino acids. Germline V gene sequence: CDR1 LGHNT, CDR2 FRNRAP. Trimming took 7 bases from V and 4 from J; bases not matched to a gene: 6.

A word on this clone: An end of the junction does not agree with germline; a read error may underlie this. The CDR3 DNA reads TGTGCCAGCAGCCCCGGACTAGCGGGAGGCCCGCTGTCATTC. It is translated as CASSPGLAGGPLSF. The chain links TRBV7-6 to TRBJ2-7; 14 bases match TRBD2. Germline CDR1 SGHVS, CDR2 FNYEAQ. CDR3 length: 14 residues.

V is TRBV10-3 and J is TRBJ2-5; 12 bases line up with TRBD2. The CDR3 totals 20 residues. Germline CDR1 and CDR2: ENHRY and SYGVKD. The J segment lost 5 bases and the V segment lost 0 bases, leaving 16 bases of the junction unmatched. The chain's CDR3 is CAISESRLAGGQKGRETQYF. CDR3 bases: TGTGCCATCAGTGAGTCTCGGCTAGCGGGAGGGCAAAAGGGCCGGGAGACCCAGTACTTC.

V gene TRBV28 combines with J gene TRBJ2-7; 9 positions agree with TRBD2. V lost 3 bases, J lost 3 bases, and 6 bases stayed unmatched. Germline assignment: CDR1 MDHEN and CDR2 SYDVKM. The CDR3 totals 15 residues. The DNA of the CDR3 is TGTGCCAGCAGTTTTGCGGGAGGGCCGGTCTACGAGCAGTACTTC. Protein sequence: CASSFAGGPVYEQYF. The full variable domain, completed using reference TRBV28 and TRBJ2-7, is DVKVTQSSRYLVKRTGEKVFLECVQDMDHENMFWYRQDPGLGLRLIYFSYDVKMKEKGDIPEGYSVSREKKERFSLILESASTNQTSMYLCASSFAGGPVYEQYFGPGTRLTVT.

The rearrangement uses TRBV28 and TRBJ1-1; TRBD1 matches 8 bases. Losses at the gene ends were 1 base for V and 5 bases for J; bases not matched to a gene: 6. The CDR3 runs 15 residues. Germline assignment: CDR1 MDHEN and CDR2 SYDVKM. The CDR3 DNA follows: TGTGCCAGCAGTTTATCCGGACAGGGAGGAACTGAAGCTTTCTTT. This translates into CASSLSGQGGTEAFF.

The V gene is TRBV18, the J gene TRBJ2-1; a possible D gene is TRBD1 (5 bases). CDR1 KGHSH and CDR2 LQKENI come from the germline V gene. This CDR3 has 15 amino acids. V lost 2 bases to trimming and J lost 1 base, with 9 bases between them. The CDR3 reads CASSPYRGSYNEQFF. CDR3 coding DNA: TGTGCCAGCTCACCATATAGGGGTTCCTACAATGAGCAGTTCTTC.

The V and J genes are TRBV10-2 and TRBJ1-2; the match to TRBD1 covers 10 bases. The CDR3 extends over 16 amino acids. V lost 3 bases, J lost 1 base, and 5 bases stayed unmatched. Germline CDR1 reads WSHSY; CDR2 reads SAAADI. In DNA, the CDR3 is TGCGCCAGCAGTGAATTTGGGACAGGGGATAACTATGGCTACACCTTC. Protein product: CASSEFGTGDNYGYTF.

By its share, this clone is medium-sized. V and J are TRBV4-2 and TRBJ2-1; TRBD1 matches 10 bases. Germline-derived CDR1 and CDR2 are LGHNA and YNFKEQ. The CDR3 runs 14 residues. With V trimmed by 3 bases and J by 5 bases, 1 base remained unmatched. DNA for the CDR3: TGTGCCAGCAGCCAGGGACAGGGGAACAATGAGCAGTTCTTC. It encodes CASSQGQGNNEQFF.

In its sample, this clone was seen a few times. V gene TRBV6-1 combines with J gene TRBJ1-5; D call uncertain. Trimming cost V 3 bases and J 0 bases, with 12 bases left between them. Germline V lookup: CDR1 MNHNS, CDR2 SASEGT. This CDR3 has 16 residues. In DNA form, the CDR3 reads TGTGCCAGCAGTGATCTTATGAGTTATAGCAATCAGCCCCAGCATTTT. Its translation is CASSDLMSYSNQPQHF.

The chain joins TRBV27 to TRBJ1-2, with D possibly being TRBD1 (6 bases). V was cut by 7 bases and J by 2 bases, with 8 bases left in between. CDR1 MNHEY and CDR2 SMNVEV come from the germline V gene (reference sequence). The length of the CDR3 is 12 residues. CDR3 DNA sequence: TGTGCCAGCAAGAGGGGGAACTATGGCTACACCTTC. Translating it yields CASKRGNYGYTF.

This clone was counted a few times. The CDR3 reads CASSPGTGSSSGNTIYF. CDR3 DNA sequence: TGTGCCAGCTCACCAGGGACAGGGTCAAGCTCTGGAAACACCATATATTTT. This chain joins TRBV18 and TRBJ1-3; 9 bases map to TRBD1. Trimming removed 2 bases from V and 0 bases from J; junction bases left unmatched: 5. CDR3 length: 17 amino acids. Per germline, CDR1 KGHSH and CDR2 LQKENI.

The CDR3 protein is CSVEERQGKGKLFF. CDR3 nucleotides: TGCAGCGTTGAAGAGCGGCAGGGGAAAGGAAAACTGTTTTTT. The chain has TRBV29-1 and TRBJ1-4; possible D gene TRBD1, 6 bases. With 0 bases removed from V and 10 bases from J, the gap between germline ends came to 15 bases. The CDR3 contains 14 residues. CDR1 is SQVTM, CDR2 ANQGSEA, per germline.

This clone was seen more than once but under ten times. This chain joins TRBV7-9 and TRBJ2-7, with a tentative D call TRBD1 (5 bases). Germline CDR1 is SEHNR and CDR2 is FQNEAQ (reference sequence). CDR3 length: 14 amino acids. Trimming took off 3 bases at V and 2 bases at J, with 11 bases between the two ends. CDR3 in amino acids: CASSLSTVTYEQYF. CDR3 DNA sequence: TGTGCCAGCAGCTTGTCGACAGTCACCTACGAGCAGTACTTC.

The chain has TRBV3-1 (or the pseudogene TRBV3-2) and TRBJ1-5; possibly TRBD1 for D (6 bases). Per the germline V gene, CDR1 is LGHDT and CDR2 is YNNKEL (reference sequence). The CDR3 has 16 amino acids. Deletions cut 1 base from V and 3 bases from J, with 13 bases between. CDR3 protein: CASSQGGGRNNQPQHF. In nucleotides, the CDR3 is TGTGCCAGCAGCCAAGGAGGGGGAAGGAACAATCAGCCCCAGCATTTT.

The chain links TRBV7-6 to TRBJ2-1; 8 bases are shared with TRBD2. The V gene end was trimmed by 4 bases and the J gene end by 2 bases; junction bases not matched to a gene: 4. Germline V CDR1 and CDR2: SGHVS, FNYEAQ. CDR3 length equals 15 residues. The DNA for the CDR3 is TGTGCCAGCAGCTCCGGGACTAGTGCCTACAATGAGCAGTTCTTC. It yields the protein CASSSGTSAYNEQFF.

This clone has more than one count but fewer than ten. The CDR3 DNA sequence: TGTGCCAGTAGTATCAGTCGGGGCAGGGGGAGTCAGCCCCAGCATTTT. This encodes CASSISRGRGSQPQHF. The gene calls are TRBV19 and TRBJ1-5, with 7 bases identical to TRBD1. V trimming: 3 bases; J trimming: 6 bases; junction bases outside the gene matches: 11. This CDR3 is built from 16 residues. CDR1 LNHDA and CDR2 SQIVND come from the germline V gene (reference sequence).

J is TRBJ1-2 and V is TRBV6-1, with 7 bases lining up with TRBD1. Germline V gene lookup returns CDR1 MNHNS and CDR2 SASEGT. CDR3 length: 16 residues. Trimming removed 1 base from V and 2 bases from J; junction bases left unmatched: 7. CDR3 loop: CASSEESTGTNYGYTF. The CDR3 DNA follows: TGTGCCAGCAGTGAAGAGTCGACAGGGACCAACTATGGCTACACCTTC.

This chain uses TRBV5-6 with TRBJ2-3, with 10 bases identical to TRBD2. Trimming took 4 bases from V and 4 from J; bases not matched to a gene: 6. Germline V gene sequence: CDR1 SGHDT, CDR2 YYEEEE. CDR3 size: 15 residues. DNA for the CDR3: TGTGCCAGCAGCAACAGCGGGGGGGCCGCAGATACGCAGTATTTT. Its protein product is CASSNSGGAADTQYF.